This T cell receptor (beta chain) was retrieved from a study of control samples from healthy donors and cancer patients. V lost 5 bases and J 5 bases, leaving 15 bases between the germline ends. This CDR3 contains 15 residues. CDR1 is MDHEN, CDR2 SYDVKM, per germline. Sequenced by immunoSEQ multiplex PCR; TCRdb stores in-frame clones only, minus some. In the table there are around 110,000 clones, 85% to 95% of which are singletons. The chain employs TRBV28 and TRBJ1-4, with D maybe TRBD1 (5 bases). Sequencing input: blood. This sequence originates from a man under 40 in good health. This CDR3 is CASSPAGPRNEKLFF. CDR3 DNA sequence: TGTGCCAGCAGTCCGGCGGGGCCGAGAAATGAAAAACTGTTTTTT.